A single sample gave rise to the 32 T cell receptor beta chains below, sequenced in a study of T-cell memory formation after mild COVID-19. TCRdb redid the calling of the 5' RACE reads with MiXCR, one entry per CDR3 protein. This repertoire shows around 340,000 distinct CDR3 sequences, 15% to 20% found once; its top ten account for about 20%. The specimen was PBMCs or a T cell subset sorted from them (not recorded which). The receptors were gathered from a man aged 18 to 30 who had mild COVID-19 (a few samples of this study predate the infection). Cell type and time point are not known.

J is TRBJ1-6 and V is TRBV19; 7 bases fit TRBD1. The CDR3 spans 15 residues. The V gene end was trimmed by 8 bases and the J gene end by 2 bases; junction bases not matched to a gene: 6. Germline-derived CDR1 and CDR2 are LNHDA and SQIVND (reference sequence). The CDR3 region is CASLRGIAYNSPLHF. CDR3 nucleotide sequence: TGTGCCAGTCTCAGGGGGATCGCCTATAATTCACCCCTCCACTTT. The whole variable domain, filled in from reference TRBV19 and TRBJ1-6, reads DGGITQSPKYLFRKEGQNVTLSCEQNLNHDAMYWYRQDPGQGLRLIYYSQIVNDFQKGDIAEGYSVSREKKESFPLTVTSAQKNPTAFYLCASLRGIAYNSPLHFGNGTRLTVT.

The V gene is TRBV7-9, the J gene TRBJ2-5, with D maybe TRBD1 (6 bases). Germline CDR1 reads SEHNR; CDR2 reads FQNEAQ (reference sequence). V lost 5 bases, J lost 4 bases, and 17 bases lay in between. This CDR3 contains 15 residues. The CDR3 loop is CASSVQGNVGETQYF. CDR3 DNA: TGTGCCAGCAGCGTCCAGGGGAATGTTGGAGAGACCCAGTACTTC.

This clonotype came up a few times. The chain joins TRBV18 to TRBJ1-4, with D unclear. The germline CDR1 and CDR2 sequences are KGHSH and LQKENI. V lost 7 bases to trimming and J lost 8 bases, with 23 bases between them. CDR3 length: 16 amino acids. In nucleotides, the CDR3 is TGTGCCAGCTACCCGGCTCAACAGATCTCGCGGGAAAAACTGTTTTTT. Its translation: CASYPAQQISREKLFF.

This clonotype was picked up a small number of times. CDR3 DNA sequence: TGCAGCGTTGAAGTAACGGCAGGGGGAATTACGGGAACTTTCTTT. This codes for CSVEVTAGGITGTFF. J is TRBJ1-1 and V is TRBV29-1; TRBD1 agrees at 7 bases. Germline assignment: CDR1 SQVTM and CDR2 ANQGSEA. V shed 1 base and J 12 bases; nucleotides not matched to a gene: 17. The length of the CDR3 is 15 residues.

CDR3 in amino acids: CATSNGVGELFF. CDR3 nucleotides: TGTGCCACCAGCAACGGGGTCGGGGAGCTGTTTTTT. The chain recombines TRBV15 with TRBJ2-2; D possibly corresponds to TRBD2 (5 bases). Germline CDR1 LNHNV, CDR2 YYDKDF (reference sequence). Trimming left V 4 bases short and J 7 bases short, with 7 bases between. This CDR3 has 12 amino acids.

This clonotype was counted only a few times. V and J are TRBV5-1 and TRBJ2-3; D unresolved. Per germline, CDR1 SGHRS and CDR2 YFSETQ. Trimming left V 0 bases short and J 7 bases short, with 15 bases between. CDR3 size: 15 residues. CDR3 nucleotides: TGCGCCAGCAGCTTGGGTGGCGCTCTAGAAAATACGCAGTATTTT. As protein: CASSLGGALENTQYF.

This clonotype was observed a few times. The chain couples TRBV4-2 to TRBJ1-4; no firm D call. V dropped 4 bases and J dropped 1 base, with 7 bases sitting between them. This CDR3 contains 14 residues. In germline, CDR1 is LGHNA, CDR2 YNFKEQ. The CDR3 DNA is TGTGCCAGCAGCCCGACGGTAACTAATGAAAAACTGTTTTTT. Residues: CASSPTVTNEKLFF.

This clonotype was seen a handful of times. This chain links TRBV5-1 with TRBJ2-1; maybe TRBD2 (5 bases). Trimming stripped 0 bases from V and 8 bases from J, with 12 bases between. The CDR3 covers 14 residues. Per germline, CDR1 SGHRS and CDR2 YFSETQ. Here the CDR3 reads CASSLDGVSDEQFF. CDR3 nucleotide sequence: TGCGCCAGCAGCTTGGACGGGGTTAGCGATGAGCAGTTCTTC.

This chain joins TRBV4-3 and TRBJ1-2, with 7 bases fitting TRBD1. This CDR3 contains 15 residues. The V gene end was trimmed by 6 bases and the J gene end by 3 bases; junction bases not matched to a gene: 10. CDR1 and CDR2 (germline): LGHNA, YSLEER. This CDR3 is CASRPGQITDYGYTF. CDR3 bases: TGCGCCAGCAGACCGGGACAGATAACAGACTATGGCTACACCTTC.

This clonotype has more than one count but fewer than ten. CDR3 in amino acids: CASSPITQGPDVFGNTIYF. In nucleotides, the CDR3 is TGTGCCAGCTCACCTATAACCCAGGGACCGGATGTGTTTGGAAACACCATATATTTT. The chain joins TRBV18 to TRBJ1-3, with a tentative D call TRBD1 (5 bases). Trimming left V 3 bases short and J 3 bases short, with 24 bases between. Germline CDR1 and CDR2: KGHSH and LQKENI. This CDR3 contains 19 residues.

This clonotype has more than one count but fewer than ten. The rearrangement joins TRBV10-2 to TRBJ1-1, with 7 bases that match TRBD1. The J segment lost 1 base and the V segment lost 6 bases, leaving 5 bases of the junction unmatched. CDR3 size: 14 residues. Germline V lookup: CDR1 WSHSY, CDR2 SAAADI. The CDR3 reads CASSEQGRNTEAFF. CDR3 DNA: TGCGCCAGCAGCGAACAGGGGAGGAACACTGAAGCTTTCTTT.

The gene calls are TRBV27 and TRBJ1-6, with 7 nucleotides matching TRBD1. The CDR3 is made up of 15 amino acids. The V gene's germline CDR1 is MNHEY and CDR2 SMNVEV (reference sequence). V shed 1 base and J 6 bases; nucleotides not matched to a gene: 3. The CDR3 region has the DNA TGTGCCAGCAGTTTATTTGGACAGGCTAATTCACCCCTCCACTTT. Its translation: CASSLFGQANSPLHF.

This clonotype occurred a few times. The chain uses TRBV12-3 or TRBV12-4 and TRBJ1-6; D remains unclear. V was shortened by 5 bases and J by 8 bases, with 13 bases between the two germline ends. This CDR3 is built from 14 residues. In DNA form, the CDR3 reads TGTGCCAGCAGTCGACGGTATGAATATTCACCCCTCCACTTT. Protein product: CASSRRYEYSPLHF.

This clonotype has a handful of counts. This chain uses TRBV19 with TRBJ2-7, with TRBD1 matching over 10 bases. This CDR3 has 13 residues. The V gene's germline CDR1 is LNHDA and CDR2 SQIVND (reference sequence). V gave up 7 bases and J gave up 6 bases; unmatched junction bases: 6. For the CDR3, the DNA is TGTGCCAGTAATCGACAGGGGGCCAGCGAGCAGTACTTC. Translated, it gives CASNRQGASEQYF.

This clonotype showed up many times. The chain joins TRBV6-5 to TRBJ2-1; 8 bases match TRBD1. With 0 bases clipped from V and 9 bases from J, the junction kept 10 bases outside the gene matches. CDR3 length equals 16 residues. Germline assignment: CDR1 MNHEY and CDR2 SVGAGI. CDR3 nucleotides: TGTGCCAGCAGTTACTCGAGGGCAGACAGGGGAGGTGAGCAGTTCTTC. Translated: CASSYSRADRGGEQFF.

J is TRBJ1-1 and V is TRBV4-1; tentatively, D is TRBD1 (5 bases). Germline CDR1 is MGHRA and CDR2 is YSYEKL. V gave up 1 base and J gave up 3 bases, with 12 bases separating them. CDR3 size: 15 residues. The CDR3: CASSQVLRGDTEAFF. The CDR3, as DNA: TGCGCCAGCAGCCAAGTATTACGGGGGGACACTGAAGCTTTCTTT.

This clonotype showed up just a few times. The rearrangement joins TRBV9 to TRBJ1-6; tentatively, D is TRBD1 (5 bases). The ends were cut back, 3 bases at V and 5 bases at J, with 18 bases in the middle. The CDR3 extends over 17 amino acids. Germline V gene lookup returns CDR1 SGDLS and CDR2 YYNGEE. CDR3 amino acids: CASSAREGRRDNSPLHF. CDR3 in DNA: TGTGCCAGCAGCGCTCGGGAGGGGCGTAGGGATAATTCACCCCTCCACTTT.

This clonotype came up a few times. The chain carries TRBV29-1 and TRBJ2-5, with TRBD1 matching over 10 bases. Per the germline V gene, CDR1 is SQVTM and CDR2 is ANQGSEA. V gave up 6 bases and J gave up 5 bases; unmatched junction bases: 12. There are 15 residues in the CDR3. The CDR3 coding sequence is TGCAGCGTACCTGGGACAGGGGATCGGAGGGAGACCCAGTACTTC. Protein product: CSVPGTGDRRETQYF.

The CDR3 protein is CASSRNRATNEKLFF. The CDR3 DNA follows: TGTGCCAGCAGTCGGAATCGCGCAACTAATGAAAAACTGTTTTTT. The gene calls are TRBV6-5 and TRBJ1-4; D not certain. The CDR3 runs to 15 residues. Trimming pared 5 bases from V and 0 bases from J, leaving 10 bases between. In germline, CDR1 is MNHEY, CDR2 SVGAGI.

The chain links TRBV6-5 to TRBJ2-4; 10 nucleotides match TRBD1. This CDR3 has 15 amino acids. CDR1 and CDR2 from the germline V gene are MNHEY and SVGAGI. The V segment lost 5 bases and the J segment 9 bases; nucleotides outside the gene matches: 10. The CDR3 protein is CASSPGQGYWGIQYF. The DNA for the CDR3 is TGTGCCAGCAGTCCGGGACAGGGGTATTGGGGCATTCAGTACTTC.

The chain recombines TRBV5-6 with TRBJ2-2, with 8 positions matching TRBD1. J lost 2 bases, V lost 7 bases, and 4 bases had no gene match. The CDR3 covers 14 residues. Germline V gives CDR1 SGHDT, CDR2 YYEEEE. The CDR3 spells CASAGTGNTGELFF. DNA of the CDR3: TGTGCCAGCGCCGGGACAGGAAACACCGGGGAGCTGTTTTTT.

This clonotype was seen a handful of times. The rearrangement joins TRBV15 to TRBJ2-6, with TRBD2 as a possible D gene (5 bases). Germline loops: CDR1 LNHNV, CDR2 YYDKDF (reference sequence). V shed 2 bases and J shed 3 bases, with 14 bases lying between them. CDR3 length: 17 amino acids. The CDR3 region has the DNA TGTGCCACCAGCAGAAGTGGTTCGGGGATTGGGGCCAACGTCCTGACTTTC. As protein: CATSRSGSGIGANVLTF. Filled out from reference TRBV15 and TRBJ2-6, the complete variable domain reads DAMVIQNPRYQVTQFGKPVTLSCSQTLNHNVMYWYQQKSSQAPKLLFHYYDKDFNNEADTPDNFQSRRPNTSFCFLDIRSPGLGDTAMYLCATSRSGSGIGANVLTFGAGSRLTVL.

The gene calls are TRBV20-1 and TRBJ1-1; D possibly corresponds to TRBD1 (6 bases). V was pared by 5 bases and J by 9 bases, with 16 bases between. The CDR3 extends over 12 amino acids. The germline V gene has CDR1 DFQATT and CDR2 SNEGSKA (reference sequence). CDR3 region: CSAGGRGTKAFF. The CDR3 nucleotides read TGCAGTGCTGGGGGGCGAGGGACTAAAGCTTTCTTT.

The genes are TRBV4-1 and TRBJ1-1; 8 bases align to TRBD1. With V trimmed by 1 base and J by 5 bases, 6 bases remained unmatched. The length of the CDR3 is 15 residues. Germline CDR1 reads MGHRA; CDR2 reads YSYEKL. The CDR3 loop is CASSQGRTGRTEAFF. CDR3 DNA: TGCGCCAGCAGCCAAGGTCGGACAGGGAGGACTGAAGCTTTCTTT.

This clonotype was seen ten or more times. The chain is built from TRBV11-2 and TRBJ2-3; 8 bases line up with TRBD2. In germline, CDR1 is SGHAT, CDR2 FQNNGV. Losses at the gene ends were 1 base for V and 6 bases for J; bases not matched to a gene: 12. The CDR3 has 17 amino acids. CDR3 loop: CASSLGIHERGRDTQYF. CDR3 sequence (DNA): TGTGCCAGCAGCTTAGGCATTCATGAGCGGGGGAGGGATACGCAGTATTTT.

The chain combines TRBV5-1 with TRBJ2-2; D is perhaps TRBD1 (6 bases). Germline lookup yields CDR1 SGHRS and CDR2 YFSETQ. The CDR3 is 19 amino acids. With 5 bases removed from V and 4 bases from J, the gap between germline ends came to 27 bases. CDR3 sequence reads: CASSSLPIGTTQSTGELFF. The CDR3 DNA reads as TGCGCCAGCAGTTCGCTTCCCATTGGGACAACTCAATCCACCGGGGAGCTGTTTTTT.

This clonotype came up a few times. The chain recombines TRBV29-1 with TRBJ2-1, with D maybe TRBD1 (6 bases). V lost 3 bases to trimming and J lost 3 bases, with 12 bases between them. Germline values: CDR1 SQVTM, CDR2 ANQGSEA. This CDR3 is 14 amino acids long. CDR3 DNA sequence: TGCAGCGTTGAGGTAGGGGACATCTACAATGAGCAGTTCTTC. As protein: CSVEVGDIYNEQFF.

This clonotype turned up a few times. V is TRBV9 and J is TRBJ2-1; D remains ambiguous. The CDR3 extends over 15 amino acids. V lost 4 bases, J lost 3 bases, and 14 bases lay in between. Germline CDR1 is SGDLS and CDR2 is YYNGEE. The CDR3 coding sequence is TGTGCCAGCAGCACCCAAGGGTCAGGCTACAATGAGCAGTTCTTC. Translated, it gives CASSTQGSGYNEQFF.

This chain connects TRBV5-5 to TRBJ1-1; D is ambiguous. This CDR3 has 12 residues. Germline V gene lookup returns CDR1 SGHKS and CDR2 YYEKEE (reference sequence). V was shortened by 3 bases and J by 4 bases, with 7 bases between the two germline ends. The chain's CDR3 is CASSSAFTEAFF. The CDR3 coding sequence is TGTGCCAGCAGCTCTGCTTTCACTGAAGCTTTCTTT.

V and J are TRBV5-1 and TRBJ2-3, with unresolved D. Trimming pared 0 bases from V and 2 bases from J, leaving 13 bases between. CDR3 length: 16 amino acids. Germline CDR1 and CDR2: SGHRS and YFSETQ. The CDR3 reads CASSLEVERYTDTQYF. In nucleotides, the CDR3 is TGCGCCAGCAGCTTGGAGGTTGAAAGATACACAGATACGCAGTATTTT.

This clonotype showed up just a few times. The CDR3 reads CASTDRIDEQFF. The CDR3 bases are TGTGCCAGCACCGACAGGATCGATGAGCAGTTCTTC. This chain connects TRBV6-6 to TRBJ2-1; maybe TRBD1 (6 bases). The V end was cut by 7 bases, the J end by 8 bases, with 12 bases between. The CDR3 sequence is 12 residues long. Germline CDR1 MNHNY, CDR2 SVGAGI (reference sequence).

This clonotype has a handful of counts. The chain uses TRBV5-1 and TRBJ1-1; perhaps TRBD1 as D (5 bases). The V gene lost 3 bases and the J gene lost 6 bases, with 18 bases spanning the gap. Germline values: CDR1 SGHRS, CDR2 YFSETQ. The CDR3 is made up of 15 amino acids. CDR3 in DNA: TGCGCCAGCAGCTGGGGGGAGTGGGGTGTCGCTGAAGCTTTCTTT. Encoded protein: CASSWGEWGVAEAFF.